This is a list of T cell receptor beta chains from one sample in a study of cytotoxic CD8 clonotypes in ibrutinib-treated CLL. TCRdb's copy holds only in-frame clones and misses some; the assay was immunoSEQ multiplex PCR. The table includes some 85,000 clones, 70% to 80% detected once. This specimen was PBMCs, taken after 24 months of ibrutinib treatment. The origin of the receptors is a human donor with chronic lymphocytic leukemia. Each CDR3 is given with its conserved first and last residue. A D gene is named only where the DNA matches it firmly. Clone size is not always given. Where it is, it says once, few, many or a class for expanded clones.

CDR3 protein	CDR3 DNA	V gene	D gene	J gene	clone size
CASRDSRGQDLGGELFF	TGTGCCAGCAGGGATTCCAGGGGGCAGGACCTTGGCGGGGAGCTGTTTTTT	TRBV7-9	TRBD1	TRBJ2-2	.
CASSLTGMNTEAFF	TGTGCCAGCAGCTTGACAGGGATGAACACTGAAGCTTTCTTT	TRBV7-9	TRBD1	TRBJ1-1	.
CASRPAGTDYGYTF	TGCGCCAGCAGGCCAGCCGGGACAGACTATGGCTACACCTTC	TRBV5-1	TRBD1	TRBJ1-2	.
CASSLPGSGANVLTF	TGTGCCAGCAGCTTGCCAGGCTCCGGGGCCAACGTCCTGACTTTC	TRBV5-6	.	TRBJ2-6	.
CASSLGRRLDVTYEQYF	TGTGCCAGCAGCTTAGGCCGTAGACTCGACGTAACCTACGAGCAGTACTTC	TRBV7-9	.	TRBJ2-7	few
CASSPRDRLYEQYF	TGTGCCAGCAGTCCGCGGGACAGGTTATACGAGCAGTACTTC	TRBV27	TRBD1	TRBJ2-7	.
CASSPLQAGGTDTQYF	TGTGCCAGCAGTCCCCTCCAAGCGGGAGGCACAGATACGCAGTATTTT	TRBV28	TRBD2	TRBJ2-3	few
CSASGREPQHF	TGCAGTGCTAGTGGGAGGGAGCCCCAGCATTTT	TRBV20-1	.	TRBJ1-5	.
CASSQEGRIGFQDF	TGTGCCAGCAGCCAAGAGGGACGGATAGGTTTTCAGGACTTC	TRBV28	.	TRBJ2-7	.
CASSPGLAGGADTQYF	TGTGCTAGCAGCCCCGGACTAGCGGGAGGGGCAGATACGCAGTATTTT	TRBV7-7	TRBD2	TRBJ2-3	.
CASSEFKGSFEKLFF	TGTGCCAGCAGTGAATTTAAGGGCTCTTTCGAAAAACTGTTTTTT	TRBV25-1	.	TRBJ1-4	.
CASSYSWTAYGYTF	TGTGCCAGCAGTTATTCATGGACAGCCTATGGCTACACCTTC	TRBV6-5	.	TRBJ1-2	.
CAWGRAGIGTDTQYF	TGTGCCTGGGGTAGGGCAGGGATTGGCACAGATACGCAGTATTTT	TRBV30	.	TRBJ2-3	.
CASSLGGAGYTF	TGTGCCAGCAGCCTGGGGGGGGCTGGCTACACCTTC	TRBV7-2	.	TRBJ1-2	.
CASSLTSGGRHEQYF	TGTGCCAGCAGTTTGACTAGCGGGGGACGGCACGAGCAGTACTTC	TRBV28	TRBD2	TRBJ2-7	.
CASSLRALQSGANVLTF	TGTGCCAGCAGCTTAAGGGCACTCCAATCTGGGGCCAACGTCCTGACTTTC	TRBV7-3	.	TRBJ2-6	.
CASSPGRTTPYEQYF	TGCGCCAGCAGCCCGGGGCGGACAACACCTTACGAGCAGTACTTC	TRBV5-1	.	TRBJ2-7	.
CASSIGPGTGGTGELFF	TGTGCCAGTAGTATAGGTCCCGGGACAGGGGGAACCGGGGAGCTGTTTTTT	TRBV19	TRBD1	TRBJ2-2	.
CASSVDGDGYTF	TGTGCCAGCAGCGTAGATGGGGACGGCTACACCTTC	TRBV9	.	TRBJ1-2	.
CASSRTGGSNSPLHF	TGTGCCAGCAGTCGGACCGGGGGCAGTAATTCACCCCTCCACTTT	TRBV14	.	TRBJ1-6	.
CASSEKTGHANFYEQYF	TGTGCCAGCAGCGAAAAGACAGGGCATGCCAATTTTTACGAGCAGTACTTC	TRBV7-9	TRBD1	TRBJ2-7	.
CASSFGMNTGELFF	TGCGCCAGCAGCTTCGGGATGAACACCGGGGAGCTGTTTTTT	TRBV5-1	.	TRBJ2-2	.
CASSPPRGEAWEQYF	TGTGCCAGCAGTCCCCCTCGCGGGGAGGCCTGGGAGCAGTACTTC	TRBV27	.	TRBJ2-7	.
CASSQEAGSSYNEQFF	TGTGCCAGCAGCCAAGAAGCGGGAAGCTCCTACAATGAGCAGTTCTTC	TRBV14	TRBD2	TRBJ2-1	.
CASSRGTAYGYTF	TGTGCCAGCAGCCGCGGGACAGCCTATGGCTACACCTTC	TRBV11-2	TRBD1	TRBJ1-2	.
CASSEVDRGNQPQHF	TGCGCCAGCAGTGAGGTGGACAGGGGCAATCAGCCCCAGCATTTT	TRBV10-2	TRBD1	TRBJ1-5	.
CASSPDRGIVTYEQYF	TGTGCCAGCTCACCCGACAGGGGGATAGTGACCTACGAGCAGTACTTC	TRBV18	TRBD1	TRBJ2-7	.
CATSRGRNSGSYEQYF	TGTGCCACCAGCAGAGGTCGAAATAGCGGGAGCTACGAGCAGTACTTC	TRBV15	TRBD2	TRBJ2-7	.
CASSVSGGDPGNTIYF	TGTGCCAGCAGCGTGTCCGGGGGGGACCCTGGAAACACCATATATTTT	TRBV9	.	TRBJ1-3	.
CASSHSGSANEQFF	TGCGCCAGCAGTCATTCTGGTTCGGCGAATGAGCAGTTCTTC	TRBV23-1	.	TRBJ2-1	.
CASGKLAGGPIEQFF	TGTGCCAGCGGAAAACTAGCGGGAGGGCCGATTGAGCAGTTCTTC	TRBV28	TRBD2	TRBJ2-1	.